This T cell receptor (beta chain) was captured by sequencing in a study of T cell responses to AZD1222 COVID-19 vaccine. For this clone: Its antigen is still unknown.

Overall study findings and caveats: Vaccine-associated CD4 TCRs spanned spike, dominant at 160-218 and 743-854. It was only after the peak T cell response that any repertoires were sampled. Unmutated regions of variants are reportedly targeted by nearly half of spike-specific TCRs.

The ends were cut back, 0 bases at V and 8 bases at J, with 10 bases in the middle. The CDR3 runs 12 residues. CDR1 and CDR2 from the germline V gene are SQVTM and ANQGSEA. Clones were sequenced by immunoSEQ multiplex PCR, and TCRdb holds only the in-frame ones, with some missing. The sample yields 100,000 to 150,000 clones, about 91% seen once. The specimen was peripheral blood, collected 28 days after the second AZD1222 dose. The chain links TRBV29-1 to TRBJ1-1; no firm D call. The receptor was derived from an adult who received the AZD1222 COVID-19 vaccine. CDR3 sequence (DNA): TGCAGCGTTGAAGAGGGGAACAGAGAAGCTTTCTTT. This gives the protein CSVEEGNREAFF. The full variable domain, in which reference TRBV29-1 and TRBJ1-1 provide the parts outside the CDR3, is SAVISQKPSRDICQRGTSLTIQCQVDSQVTMMFWYRQQPGQSLTLIATANQGSEATYESGFVIDKFPISRPNLTFSTLTVSNMSPEDSSIYLCSVEEGNREAFFGQGTRLTVV.